The T cell receptor (beta chain) under discussion was sequenced for a study of siplizumab effects on memory and regulatory T cells. Overall study results and limits: Controls had approximately 25% Treg-derived mappable alloreactive CD4+ clones on average, versus approximately 70% with siplizumab. Naive versus memory phenotype went unassigned for roughly 80-96% of proliferating CD4+ or CD8+ clones.

The CDR3 sequence is 15 residues long. CDR1 MDHEN and CDR2 SYDVKM come from the germline V gene. The V and J ends lost 5 bases and 5 bases respectively, with 19 bases between them. Regarding this clone: Its cognate antigen is unknown.

Libraries were prepared by immunoSEQ multiplex PCR; TCRdb keeps only in-frame clonotypes and omits some of them. The sample includes roughly 56,000 clones, 90% to 95% seen only once; the top ten take less than 40%. The V call is TRBV28, the J call TRBJ2-7; D might be TRBD2 (5 bases). The TCR originated in a human donor in good health. The sequenced sample was CD8+ T cells sorted from blood. CDR3 sequence reads: CASSPKGSLLNEQYF. CDR3 sequence (DNA): TGTGCCAGCAGTCCCAAAGGGAGCCTTTTGAACGAGCAGTACTTC.